This TCR beta chain was identified during a study of OX40 agonist ivuxolimab in advanced cancers. On the study more broadly: Cohort: 75% to 90% men, mean age around 60, aged about 20 to 79.

Concerning this clone itself: Antigen: not known.

Using immunoSEQ multiplex PCR, the repertoire was profiled, and TCRdb retains in-frame clones only, with some absent. The sample shows 81,000 or so clones, approximately 90% of them seen only once. After removal of 7 bases from V and 10 bases from J, the junction contained 12 bases not matched to a gene. Germline V CDR1 and CDR2: SNHLY, FYNNEI. CDR3 size: 14 residues. The study, taken as a whole, reports: Near-lowest levels of clonal expansion characterized partial responders at 0.1-3.0 mg/kg.

Blood specimens came from baseline, cycle 4 day 1, and cycle 7 day 1. Sequencing used CD4+ or CD8+ T cells sorted from blood, obtained in a trial of the OX40 agonist ivuxolimab. The V gene is TRBV2, the J gene TRBJ1-5; 8 bases are a match to TRBD1. The sequence was obtained from an adult with an advanced solid tumor such as melanoma, head and neck, liver or kidney cancer. CDR3 region: CASTDRGGVGPQHF. The CDR3 nucleotides read TGTGCCAGCACCGACAGGGGTGGTGTTGGACCCCAGCATTTT.